The rows below give T cell receptor beta chains drawn from one sample of a study of radiation and T cells in renal cell carcinoma. The assay was immunoSEQ multiplex PCR, and TCRdb's table has in-frame clones only and misses some. This table holds more than 75,000 clones, under 90% found once. Sequenced material: blood, taken from a patient whose treatment included radiotherapy and nephrectomy. The source is a man in his 60s with renal cell carcinoma. Each CDR3 is given with its conserved first and last residue. Each record gives: clone size, J gene, D gene, V gene, CDR3 length, CDR3 DNA, CDR3 protein. A D gene is named only where the DNA matches it firmly. Some rows have no size entry. The others give once, few or many, or a class for an expanded clone.

.,TRBJ2-7,.,TRBV6-1,15,TGTGCCAGCAGTGAAGTGAGGCTAGTCAGGCTTGAGCAGTACTTC,CASSEVRLVRLEQYF
.,TRBJ2-2,.,TRBV6-1,14,TGTGCCAGCAGTCGACACCCGAACACCGGGGAGCTGTTTTTT,CASSRHPNTGELFF
.,TRBJ2-1,TRBD2,TRBV2,16,TGTGCCAGCAGTGTTTACTGGACTAGCGGGAGTAATGAGCAGTTCTTC,CASSVYWTSGSNEQFF
once,TRBJ2-7,TRBD2,TRBV7-2,16,TGTGCCAGCAGCTTAGTGGAGCTAGCGGGTACCGACGAGCAGTACTTC,CASSLVELAGTDEQYF
.,TRBJ1-5,.,TRBV27,17,TGTGCCAGCAGTCCCCCCCGGGACACACCAAGCAATCAGCCCCAGCATTTT,CASSPPRDTPSNQPQHF
.,TRBJ2-1,.,TRBV14,14,TGTGCCAGCAGCCGGACGAGCTCCTACAATGAGCAGTTCTTC,CASSRTSSYNEQFF
.,TRBJ2-5,TRBD1,TRBV18,15,TGTGCCAGCTCACTCCGGGACAGGGTTCCGGAGACCCAGTACTTC,CASSLRDRVPETQYF
.,TRBJ2-5,.,TRBV9,14,TGTGCCAGCAGCGTTCAGGGTAACCAAGAGACCCAGTACTTC,CASSVQGNQETQYF
.,TRBJ2-3,TRBD2,TRBV9,15,TGTGCCAGCAGCGTAGCGCTAGCGGGAGTTAATACGCAGTATTTT,CASSVALAGVNTQYF
.,TRBJ2-7,.,TRBV30,13,TGTGCCTGGGCCGGACAGGGAGGGTACGAGCAGTACTTC,CAWAGQGGYEQYF
.,TRBJ2-5,.,TRBV4-2,14,TGTGCCAGCAGCCAAGGGGACATCCAAGAGACCCAGTACTTC,CASSQGDIQETQYF
.,TRBJ2-7,.,TRBV11-2,18,TGTGCCAGCAGCTTAGTTAAGGACCCCGGGACTGCGATCTACGAGCAGTACTTC,CASSLVKDPGTAIYEQYF
.,TRBJ2-1,.,TRBV27,11,TGTGCCAGCAGGATCGTCAATGAGCAGTTCTTC,CASRIVNEQFF
.,TRBJ2-7,.,TRBV27,15,TGTGCCAGCAAAACAGTGGGGGGCGCCTCCTACGAGCAGTACTTC,CASKTVGGASYEQYF